This T cell receptor (beta chain) was obtained from a study of blood T cell repertoires in COVID-19. Study details: COVID-19 samples collected from the United States, Italy and Spain covered acute and convalescent phases.

Authors' methods: Amplifying reference gene primers gave estimates of nucleated cell counts. Some clones are missing from TCRdb's copy, which holds only in-frame ones; the method was immunoSEQ multiplex PCR. Clone size and the V and J calls come from that table; the DNA yielded D and trimming. This sample carries 150,000 to 250,000 clones, 82% of them seen once, and the ten largest clones take approximately 10%. Participants were aged roughly 18 to 90 years, lived in 24 US areas, and enrolled virtually. Germline values: CDR1 SGHAT, CDR2 FQNNGV. This CDR3 spans 13 amino acids. V was trimmed by 5 bases and J by 1 base, leaving 6 bases between them.

Sequencing was carried out using PBMCs or T cells enriched from blood (not recorded which). The rearrangement joins TRBV11-2 to TRBJ1-5; no clear D gene. The TCR was taken from a man aged 35-49 years who had recovered from COVID-19. The CDR3 loop reads CASSLESNQPQHF. The CDR3 DNA sequence: TGTGCCAGCAGCCTCGAGAGCAATCAGCCCCAGCATTTT.